This TCR beta chain was obtained from a study of PD-1 blockade in classical Hodgkin lymphoma. Indicated time point: cycle 4 day 1 (C4D1), after more than five weeks of nivolumab. Every patient experienced relapse after autologous stem cell transplantation, and brentuximab vedotin exposure varied. Clones were sequenced by immunoSEQ multiplex PCR, and TCRdb holds only the in-frame ones, with some missing. The profile covers under 130,000 clones, with roughly nine tenths appearing a single time and roughly 19% taken by the ten largest. Germline CDR1 MGHRA, CDR2 YSYEKL. The CDR3 spans 14 residues. The trim removed 4 bases at V and 9 bases at J, leaving 9 bases unmatched.

The rearrangement links TRBV4-1 to TRBJ2-1, with 7 bases identical to TRBD1. This sequence was found in a human donor with classical Hodgkin lymphoma. Sample: peripheral blood mononuclear cells (PBMCs), taken before the fourth cycle of nivolumab. CDR3 region: CASSPGTVEGEQFF. CDR3 DNA: TGCGCCAGCAGCCCCGGGACAGTAGAGGGTGAGCAGTTCTTC.